This entry describes one T cell receptor beta chain. In the same sample, other DNA sequences code for this CDR3. Original analysis: Amplification of reference gene primers was used by the study to estimate nucleated cell counts. Here immunoSEQ multiplex PCR was the method, and the copy in TCRdb shows in-frame clones only, minus some. Clone size and the V and J calls come from that table; the DNA yielded D and trimming. The sample consists of 250,000 to 300,000 clones, approximately 90% of them appearing once. Patients in Seattle were enrolled during active infection, then followed longitudinally. These data belong to a study of blood T cell repertoires in COVID-19. The overall study: Sites across the United States, Italy and Spain contributed samples from acute and convalescent COVID-19.

Trimming shortened V by 0 bases and J by 6 bases, and 6 bases separated the two germline ends. CDR3 length: 13 amino acids. Germline V gene lookup returns CDR1 LNHDA and CDR2 SQIVND (reference sequence). The chain uses TRBV19 and TRBJ1-5; D possibly corresponds to TRBD1 (5 bases). The receptor's source is a woman in her 30s with COVID-19, enrolled during active disease. Sequencing used peripheral blood. In DNA form, the CDR3 reads TGTGCCAGTAGTATAGACAGGGCTCAGCCCCAGCATTTT. This sequence encodes CASSIDRAQPQHF.